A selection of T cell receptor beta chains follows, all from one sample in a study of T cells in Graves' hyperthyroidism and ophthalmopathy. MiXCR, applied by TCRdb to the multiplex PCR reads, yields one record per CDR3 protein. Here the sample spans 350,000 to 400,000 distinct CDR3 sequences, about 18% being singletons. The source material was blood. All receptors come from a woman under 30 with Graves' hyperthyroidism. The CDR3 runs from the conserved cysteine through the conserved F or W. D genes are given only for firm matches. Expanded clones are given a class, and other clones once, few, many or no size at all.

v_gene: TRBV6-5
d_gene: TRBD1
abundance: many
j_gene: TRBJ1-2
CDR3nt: TGTGCCAGCAGTTACTACAGGGGGCATTATGGCTACACCTTC
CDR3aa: CASSYYRGHYGYTF

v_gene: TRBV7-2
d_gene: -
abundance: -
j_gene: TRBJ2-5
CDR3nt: TGTGCCAGCAGCTTCGCGCGCCAAGAGACCCAGTACTTC
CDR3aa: CASSFARQETQYF

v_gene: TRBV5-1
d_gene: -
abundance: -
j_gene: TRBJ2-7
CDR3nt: TGCGCCAGCAGCTTGGGACCACTAGACGCCGAGCAGTACTTC
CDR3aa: CASSLGPLDAEQYF

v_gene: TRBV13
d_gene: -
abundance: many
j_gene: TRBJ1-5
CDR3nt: TGTGCCAGCAGCCGTGACGGGCTCCGGCAAAGGATATTGAGCAATCAGCCCCAGCATTTT
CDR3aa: CASSRDGLRQRILSNQPQHF

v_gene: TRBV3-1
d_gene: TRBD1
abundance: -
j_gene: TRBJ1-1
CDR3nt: TGTGCCAGCAGCCAAGCAGGGGGTGAAGCTTTCTTT
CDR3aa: CASSQAGGEAFF

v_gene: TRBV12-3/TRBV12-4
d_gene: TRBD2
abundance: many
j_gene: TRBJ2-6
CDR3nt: TGTGCCAGCAGTCCGACTAGCGGGTCCAATGGGGCCAACGTCCTGACTTTC
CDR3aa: CASSPTSGSNGANVLTF

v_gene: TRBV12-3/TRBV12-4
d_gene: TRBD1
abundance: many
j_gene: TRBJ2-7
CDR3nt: TGTGCCAGCAGTTTAGTTTCGGACAGGGGTCACGAGCAGTACTTC
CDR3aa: CASSLVSDRGHEQYF

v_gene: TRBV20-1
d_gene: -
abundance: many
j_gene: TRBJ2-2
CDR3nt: TGCAGTGCTAGAGAAGGGGGATCCGGGGAGCTGTTTTTT
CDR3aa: CSAREGGSGELFF

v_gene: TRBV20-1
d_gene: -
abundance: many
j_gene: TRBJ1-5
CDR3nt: TGCAGTGCTAGTTTTGAGGATTTGGGTCAGCCCCAGCATTTT
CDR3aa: CSASFEDLGQPQHF

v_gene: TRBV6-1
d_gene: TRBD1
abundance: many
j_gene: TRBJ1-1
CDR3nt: TGTGCCAGCAGTAAACCGGGACAGGGAGTAGCCACTGAAGCTTTCTTT
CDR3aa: CASSKPGQGVATEAFF

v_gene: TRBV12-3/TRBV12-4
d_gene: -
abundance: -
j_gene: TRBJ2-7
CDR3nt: TGTGCCAGCAGACGGGCCGGGGGCGCAGCATACGAGCAGTACTTC
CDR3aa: CASRRAGGAAYEQYF

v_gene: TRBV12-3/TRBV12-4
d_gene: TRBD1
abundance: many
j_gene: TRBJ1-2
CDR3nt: TGTGCCAGCAGTCCTCCGACAGGGGGCGCACATGGCTACACCTTC
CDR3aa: CASSPPTGGAHGYTF

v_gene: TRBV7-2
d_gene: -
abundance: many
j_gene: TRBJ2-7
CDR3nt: TGTGCCAGCAGTTACCTCCGAGACAGCTCCTACGAGCAGTACTTC
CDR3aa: CASSYLRDSSYEQYF

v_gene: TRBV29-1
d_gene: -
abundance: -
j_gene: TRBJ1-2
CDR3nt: TGCAGTAGTATGGGTAGTGGCTACACCTTC
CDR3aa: CSSMGSGYTF

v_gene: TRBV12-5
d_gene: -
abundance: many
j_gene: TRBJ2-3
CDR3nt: TGTGCTAGTGGTTTCGACGGAACGCGGGGCACAGATACGCAGTATTTT
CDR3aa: CASGFDGTRGTDTQYF

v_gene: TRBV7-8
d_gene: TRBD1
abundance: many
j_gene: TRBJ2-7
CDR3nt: TGTGCCAGCAGCCACGGGACAGGTCTTTACGAGCAGTACTTC
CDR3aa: CASSHGTGLYEQYF

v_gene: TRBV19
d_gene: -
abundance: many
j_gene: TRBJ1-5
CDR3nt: TGTGCCAGTATGGGAGGACCTTCCTATAGCAATCAGCCCCAGCATTTT
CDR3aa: CASMGGPSYSNQPQHF

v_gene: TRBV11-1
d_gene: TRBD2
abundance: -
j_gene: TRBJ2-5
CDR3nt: TGTGCCAGCAGCGACGGACTAGCGGGGAGTTGGGAAACTCAAGAGACCCAGTACTTC
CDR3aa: CASSDGLAGSWETQETQYF

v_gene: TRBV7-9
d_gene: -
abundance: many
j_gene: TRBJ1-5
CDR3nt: TGTGCCAGCAGTCTAGAAGCAAATCAGCCCCAGCATTTT
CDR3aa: CASSLEANQPQHF

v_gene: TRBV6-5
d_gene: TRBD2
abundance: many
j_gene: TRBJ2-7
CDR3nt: TGTGCCAGCAGCTACGGGGGGGGACACCTTTTTGGCGAGCAGTACTTC
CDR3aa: CASSYGGGHLFGEQYF

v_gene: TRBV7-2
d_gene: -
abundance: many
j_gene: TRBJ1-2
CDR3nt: TGTGCCAGCAGATCCGGGACGGCTCGCCTCGGAGGCTACACCTTC
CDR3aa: CASRSGTARLGGYTF

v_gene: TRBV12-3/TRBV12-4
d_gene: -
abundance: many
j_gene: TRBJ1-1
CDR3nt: TGTGCCACCCTCTCGACAGGCCGCAACACTGAAGCTTTCTTT
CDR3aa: CATLSTGRNTEAFF

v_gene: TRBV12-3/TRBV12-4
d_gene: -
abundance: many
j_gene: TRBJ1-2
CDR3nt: TGTGCCAGCAGCCAGCGGATGGTAAAGGATGGCTACACCTTC
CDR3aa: CASSQRMVKDGYTF

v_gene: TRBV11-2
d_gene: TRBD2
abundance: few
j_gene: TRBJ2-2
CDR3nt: TGTGCCAGCAGCCCTGGAGCCCGACTAGCGGGGTTGACAGTCGGGGAGCTGTTTTTT
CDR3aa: CASSPGARLAGLTVGELFF

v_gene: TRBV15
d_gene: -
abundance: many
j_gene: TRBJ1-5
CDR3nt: TGTGCCACCAGCAGACCGGACAGCCTCAATCAGCCCCAGCATTTT
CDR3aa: CATSRPDSLNQPQHF

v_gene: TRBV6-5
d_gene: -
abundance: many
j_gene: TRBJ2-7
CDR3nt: TGTGCCAGCAAGCCTCGGGTCCAGACCTACGAGCAGTACTTC
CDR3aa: CASKPRVQTYEQYF

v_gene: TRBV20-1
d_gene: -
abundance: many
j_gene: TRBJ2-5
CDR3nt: TGCAGTGCCCTGACAGGTCAAGAGACCCAGTACTTC
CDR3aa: CSALTGQETQYF

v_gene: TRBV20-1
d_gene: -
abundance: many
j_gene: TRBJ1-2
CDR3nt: TGCAGTGCTAGATGGAAAGATGGCTACACCTTC
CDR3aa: CSARWKDGYTF

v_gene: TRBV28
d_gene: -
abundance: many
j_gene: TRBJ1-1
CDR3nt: TGTGCCAGCTCCTGGGAGACTGAAGCTTTCTTT
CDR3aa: CASSWETEAFF

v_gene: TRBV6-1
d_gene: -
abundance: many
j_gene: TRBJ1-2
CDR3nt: TGTGCCAGCAGGGGGGCAGGGGCAGGCTATGGCTACACCTTC
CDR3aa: CASRGAGAGYGYTF

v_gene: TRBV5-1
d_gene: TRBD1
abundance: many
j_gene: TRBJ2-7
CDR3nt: TGCGCCAGCAGCTTGGTTTCCGGGACAGGGTATACCTACGAGCAGTACTTC
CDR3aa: CASSLVSGTGYTYEQYF

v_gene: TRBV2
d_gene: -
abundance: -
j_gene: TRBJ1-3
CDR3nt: TGTGCCAGCAGTATAGACAGTTCCTCTGGAAACACCATATATTTT
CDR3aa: CASSIDSSSGNTIYF

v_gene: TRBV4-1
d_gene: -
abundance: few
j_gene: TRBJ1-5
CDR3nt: TGCGCCAGCAGCCAAGATACAAGGGGTCGTCAGCCCCAGCATTTT
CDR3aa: CASSQDTRGRQPQHF

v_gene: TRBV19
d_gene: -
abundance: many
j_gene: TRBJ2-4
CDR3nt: TGTGCCAGTAGTATAGGAGGGGTGTGGGGCTTGATGCCTGAGCCCAAAAACATTCAGTACTTC
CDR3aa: CASSIGGVWGLMPEPKNIQYF

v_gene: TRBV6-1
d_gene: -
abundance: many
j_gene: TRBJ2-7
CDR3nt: TGTGCCAGCAGTAATCAGGGGACGGACGAGCAGTACTTC
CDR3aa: CASSNQGTDEQYF

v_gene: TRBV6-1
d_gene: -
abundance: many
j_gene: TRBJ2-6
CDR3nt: TGTGCCAGCAGTGATTCATTCCCCTCTGGGGCCAACGTCCTGACTTTC
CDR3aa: CASSDSFPSGANVLTF

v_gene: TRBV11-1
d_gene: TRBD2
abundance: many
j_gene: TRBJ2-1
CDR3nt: TGTGCCAGCACCCGACTAGCGGGGGCCTACAATGAGCAGTTCTTC
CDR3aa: CASTRLAGAYNEQFF

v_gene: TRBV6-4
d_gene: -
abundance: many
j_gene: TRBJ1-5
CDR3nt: TGTGGGTCGGGGGGGGAAAGCAATCAGCCCCAGCATTTT
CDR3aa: CGSGGESNQPQHF

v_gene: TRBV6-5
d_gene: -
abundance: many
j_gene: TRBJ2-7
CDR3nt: TGTGCCAGCAGTTCTCTTGCTCGGGCGAGCTTCTACGAGCAGTACTTC
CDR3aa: CASSSLARASFYEQYF

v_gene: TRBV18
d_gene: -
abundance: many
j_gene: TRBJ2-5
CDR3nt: TGTGCCAGCGGGGAGGTCCAAGAGACCCAGTACTTC
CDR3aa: CASGEVQETQYF

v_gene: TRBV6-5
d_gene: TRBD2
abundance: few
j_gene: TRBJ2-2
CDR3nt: TGTGCCAGCAGTTACTCGTTGACTAGCGGAGACACCGGGGAGCTGTTTTTT
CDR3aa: CASSYSLTSGDTGELFF

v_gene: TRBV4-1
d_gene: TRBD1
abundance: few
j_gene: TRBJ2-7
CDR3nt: TGCGCCAGCAGCCAGAGGATCCGGACAGGGGCCTACGAGCAGTACTTC
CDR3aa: CASSQRIRTGAYEQYF

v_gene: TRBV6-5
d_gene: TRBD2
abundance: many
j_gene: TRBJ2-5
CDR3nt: TGTGCCAGCAGTATAATAGCGGGGGAGGCGGAGACCCAGTACTTC
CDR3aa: CASSIIAGEAETQYF

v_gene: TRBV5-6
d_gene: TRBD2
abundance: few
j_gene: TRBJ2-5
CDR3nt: TGTGCCAGCAGTTTGGGACTAGCCTCCCCCCAGACCCAGTACTTC
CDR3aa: CASSLGLASPQTQYF

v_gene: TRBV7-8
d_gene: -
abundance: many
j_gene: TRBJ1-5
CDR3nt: TGTGCCAGCAGCTTCATTCCGGACAATCGGCAGCCCCAGCATTTT
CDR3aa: CASSFIPDNRQPQHF

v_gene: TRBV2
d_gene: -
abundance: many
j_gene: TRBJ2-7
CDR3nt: TGTGCCAGCAGTGACGAGACCTCCTCCTACGAGCAGTACTTC
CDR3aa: CASSDETSSYEQYF

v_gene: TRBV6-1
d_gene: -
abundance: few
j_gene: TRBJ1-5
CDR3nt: TGTGCCAGCAGTCCCCACCTGGACAGCGCGGCTCAGCCCCAGCATTTT
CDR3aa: CASSPHLDSAAQPQHF

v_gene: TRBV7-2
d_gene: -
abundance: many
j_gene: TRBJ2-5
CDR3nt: TGTGCCAGCAGCCTTATGACCGGGGGGACCCAGTACTTC
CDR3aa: CASSLMTGGTQYF

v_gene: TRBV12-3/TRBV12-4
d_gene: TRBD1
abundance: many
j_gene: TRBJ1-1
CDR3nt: TGTGCCAGCAGCCCGGGACAGGGATACACTGAAGCTTTCTTT
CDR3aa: CASSPGQGYTEAFF

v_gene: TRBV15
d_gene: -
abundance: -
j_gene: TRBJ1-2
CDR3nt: TGTGCCACCAGCAGAGGGGGGGGGACCTATGGCTACACCTTC
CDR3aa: CATSRGGGTYGYTF

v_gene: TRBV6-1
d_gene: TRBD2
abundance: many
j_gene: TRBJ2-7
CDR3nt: TGTGCCAGCAGGGTCGGGGGGGGGGAGCAGTACTTC
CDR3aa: CASRVGGGEQYF

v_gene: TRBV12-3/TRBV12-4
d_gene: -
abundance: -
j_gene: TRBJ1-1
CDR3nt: TGTGCCAGCAGTCCAGGACAGCGGGAAGCTTTCTTT
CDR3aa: CASSPGQREAFF

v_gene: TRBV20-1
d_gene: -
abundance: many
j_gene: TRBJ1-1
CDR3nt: TGCAGTGCTAGCTTGGACAGAAGGGAAGCTTTCTTT
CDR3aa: CSASLDRREAFF